A single T cell receptor beta chain is shown here with its context. The target of this receptor is not known. No much larger clone exists at a distance of one base, and base qualities are not known. The record originates from a study of T cell changes during pregnancy in multiple sclerosis (dated by TCRdb to between 2019 and 2020). In terms of the full investigation: In women with multiple sclerosis, the researchers looked at how the T cell repertoire shifted as pregnancy progressed.

Libraries were built with the immunoSEQ multiplex PCR assay. The clones in this table, taken by TCRdb from immuneACCESS, are in-frame only. Not every clone is retained; where verified, under half of the shortfall comes from an unresolved V gene, and the cause of the rest is unknown. For this sample there are roughly 90,000 clones; roughly 93% appear just once. 4.3% of the sample is taken by the ten largest. The cysteine opens and the phenylalanine closes a CDR3 of 14 amino acids. Just CDR3 DNA is preserved here, 42 bases in frame from base 1. The germline V end is reduced by 0 bases and the J end by 3 bases; junction bases left unmatched: 3. According to the germline V gene, CDR1 reads SGDLS and CDR2 reads YYNGEE.

The chain uses TRBV9 and TRBJ2-7; 7 bases in the middle match TRBD1. This specimen was peripheral blood, taken in the first trimester of pregnancy. This TCR was recovered from a female donor with multiple sclerosis, enrolled in a pregnancy study. The DNA is TGTGCCAGCAGCGTAGCGGACAGGCTCTACGAGCAGTACTTC. This gives the protein CASSVADRLYEQYF.